This is a list of T cell receptor beta chains from one sample in a study of cytomegalovirus exposure and HLA in healthy donors. The repertoire was sequenced with immunoSEQ multiplex PCR; TCRdb's copy has only in-frame clones and lacks some. This sample has 150,000 to 200,000 clones, with over 70% found just once. Specimen: PBMCs. Receptors were obtained from a female donor in good health and CMV-seronegative. The CDR3 runs from the conserved cysteine through the conserved F or W. D genes are given only for firm matches. Rows give clone size only sometimes, using once, few, many, or a class for an expanded clone.

cdr3_nt: TGTGCCAGCAGCGCGGGACAGGATAATGAAAAACTGTTTTTT; cdr3_aa: CASSAGQDNEKLFF; clone_size: -; j_call: TRBJ1-4; v_call: TRBV7-9; d_call: TRBD1
cdr3_nt: TGTGCCAGCAGTTTTTTGACCTCAGGGGGAGTCATGAACACTGAAGCTTTCTTT; cdr3_aa: CASSFLTSGGVMNTEAFF; clone_size: -; j_call: TRBJ1-1; v_call: TRBV28; d_call: TRBD1
cdr3_nt: TGTGCCAGCAGGCCCACAGGGTCGGACACTGAAGCTTTCTTT; cdr3_aa: CASRPTGSDTEAFF; clone_size: -; j_call: TRBJ1-1; v_call: TRBV25-1; d_call: -
cdr3_nt: TGTGCCAGCAGGGCCGGGGGGATAGCGGCCACTGAAGCTTTCTTT; cdr3_aa: CASRAGGIAATEAFF; clone_size: -; j_call: TRBJ1-1; v_call: TRBV6-5; d_call: -
cdr3_nt: TGTGCCATCTTAAGAGTCGGTGGGACTGAAGTTTTCTTT; cdr3_aa: CAILRVGGTEVFF; clone_size: -; j_call: TRBJ1-1; v_call: TRBV28; d_call: -
cdr3_nt: TGCAGCGTTGAATTACAGGGGTTGCCTGAAGCTTTCTTT; cdr3_aa: CSVELQGLPEAFF; clone_size: -; j_call: TRBJ1-1; v_call: TRBV29-1; d_call: TRBD1
cdr3_nt: TGTGCCAGCAGCTTCGCAGGGAACCAGCCCCAGCATTTT; cdr3_aa: CASSFAGNQPQHF; clone_size: once; j_call: TRBJ1-5; v_call: TRBV5-5; d_call: -
cdr3_nt: TGTGCCAGCAGTTACGGACAGTCTTGGGTCTTC; cdr3_aa: CASSYGQSWVF; clone_size: -; j_call: TRBJ2-1; v_call: TRBV6-6; d_call: -
cdr3_nt: TGTGCCAGCAGCTCAGCGGGAGCAGGTGTTGGCGAGCAGTACTTC; cdr3_aa: CASSSAGAGVGEQYF; clone_size: -; j_call: TRBJ2-7; v_call: TRBV7-9; d_call: TRBD2
cdr3_nt: TGTGCCAGCAGTCCGATGGGGGGGGAAGCCCCTAGCACAGATACGCAGTATTTT; cdr3_aa: CASSPMGGEAPSTDTQYF; clone_size: -; j_call: TRBJ2-3; v_call: TRBV7-9; d_call: TRBD2
cdr3_nt: TGCGCCAGCACCGGGAAACTAGCGGGGGGCTTGGGAGAGACCCAGTACTTC; cdr3_aa: CASTGKLAGGLGETQYF; clone_size: -; j_call: TRBJ2-5; v_call: TRBV5-1; d_call: TRBD2
cdr3_nt: TGTGCCAGCAGCCCCGCGGGCAGCTTCACCGGGGAGCTGTTTTTT; cdr3_aa: CASSPAGSFTGELFF; clone_size: -; j_call: TRBJ2-2; v_call: TRBV9; d_call: -
cdr3_nt: TGTGCCAGCAGCCCCGTCGGGGCCGGGGAGCTGTTTTTT; cdr3_aa: CASSPVGAGELFF; clone_size: once; j_call: TRBJ2-2; v_call: TRBV7-6; d_call: -
cdr3_nt: TGTGCCAGCAGTTACTCGATTGCTACCTACGAGCAGTACTTC; cdr3_aa: CASSYSIATYEQYF; clone_size: -; j_call: TRBJ2-7; v_call: TRBV6-5; d_call: -
cdr3_nt: TGTGCCAGCCAAACGACTAGGGCCTCTGAAGCTTTCTTT; cdr3_aa: CASQTTRASEAFF; clone_size: -; j_call: TRBJ1-1; v_call: TRBV6-5; d_call: -
cdr3_nt: TGTGCCAGCAACTCGGGACTAGGGGACACCGGGGAGCTGTTTTTT; cdr3_aa: CASNSGLGDTGELFF; clone_size: -; j_call: TRBJ2-2; v_call: TRBV7-3; d_call: TRBD2
cdr3_nt: TGTGCCAGCACACCCGACAGGGATGTCGGGGAGCTGTTTTTT; cdr3_aa: CASTPDRDVGELFF; clone_size: -; j_call: TRBJ2-2; v_call: TRBV6-1; d_call: TRBD1
cdr3_nt: TGTGCCAGCAGGAATACAATACAGGGGGATGGCACTGAAGCTTTCTTT; cdr3_aa: CASRNTIQGDGTEAFF; clone_size: -; j_call: TRBJ1-1; v_call: TRBV28; d_call: TRBD1
cdr3_nt: TGTGCCAGCAGCCGCACGCTAGCGGGGGCGACGTTCTTC; cdr3_aa: CASSRTLAGATFF; clone_size: -; j_call: TRBJ2-1; v_call: TRBV7-2; d_call: TRBD2
cdr3_nt: TGTGCCAGCAGCTTAGTCTTCCGGGAGTACACAGATACGCAGTATTTT; cdr3_aa: CASSLVFREYTDTQYF; clone_size: -; j_call: TRBJ2-3; v_call: TRBV11-3; d_call: -
cdr3_nt: TGTGCCTGGAGACTAGCGGGAGGGAATGAGCAGTTCTTC; cdr3_aa: CAWRLAGGNEQFF; clone_size: -; j_call: TRBJ2-1; v_call: TRBV30; d_call: TRBD2
cdr3_nt: TGTGCCAGCAGCCAAATGACAAACTACGAGCAGTACTTC; cdr3_aa: CASSQMTNYEQYF; clone_size: -; j_call: TRBJ2-7; v_call: TRBV6-5; d_call: -
cdr3_nt: TGCGCCAGCAGCGCCGACGGGTTGCCGGGGTCACCCCTCCACTTT; cdr3_aa: CASSADGLPGSPLHF; clone_size: -; j_call: TRBJ1-6; v_call: TRBV5-1; d_call: -
cdr3_nt: TGTGCCAGCAGCTCTCTGTTTGGGGCCCGAGCTTTCTTT; cdr3_aa: CASSSLFGARAFF; clone_size: -; j_call: TRBJ1-1; v_call: TRBV7-2; d_call: -
cdr3_nt: TGTGCCAGCAGTCCCCAGGTCGAGCAGTACTTC; cdr3_aa: CASSPQVEQYF; clone_size: -; j_call: TRBJ2-7; v_call: TRBV6-6; d_call: -
cdr3_nt: TGTGCCAGCAGTAGGGAGTCCCAAGAGACCCAGTACTTC; cdr3_aa: CASSRESQETQYF; clone_size: once; j_call: TRBJ2-5; v_call: TRBV6-4; d_call: -
cdr3_nt: TGTGCCAGCAGACTGGGCGCAGGAGCGGCGCCCCAGCATTTT; cdr3_aa: CASRLGAGAAPQHF; clone_size: -; j_call: TRBJ1-5; v_call: TRBV2; d_call: -
cdr3_nt: TGTGCCAGCAGTTACACCGGGACAGGGGGCTACGAGCAGTACTTC; cdr3_aa: CASSYTGTGGYEQYF; clone_size: -; j_call: TRBJ2-7; v_call: TRBV6-5; d_call: TRBD1
cdr3_nt: TGTGCCAGCAGTTACGATGGGACTAGCAACGAGCAGTACTTC; cdr3_aa: CASSYDGTSNEQYF; clone_size: once; j_call: TRBJ2-7; v_call: TRBV6-5; d_call: TRBD2
cdr3_nt: TGTGCCAGCAGCTTTGTCAGGGGGGTTTTCGACGAGCAGTACTTC; cdr3_aa: CASSFVRGVFDEQYF; clone_size: -; j_call: TRBJ2-7; v_call: TRBV5-6; d_call: -
cdr3_nt: TGCAGCGTTGGACAGGGGGCCGGGGGAGAGACCCAGTACTTC; cdr3_aa: CSVGQGAGGETQYF; clone_size: -; j_call: TRBJ2-5; v_call: TRBV29-1; d_call: TRBD1
cdr3_nt: TGTGCCAGCAGTTCGGCAGGGCGCCAGTACGAGCAGTACTTC; cdr3_aa: CASSSAGRQYEQYF; clone_size: -; j_call: TRBJ2-7; v_call: TRBV28; d_call: -
cdr3_nt: TGTGCCAGCAGCCAAGATGTTGGACAGGACCTTAGCAATCAGCCCCAGCATTTT; cdr3_aa: CASSQDVGQDLSNQPQHF; clone_size: -; j_call: TRBJ1-5; v_call: TRBV4-2; d_call: TRBD1
cdr3_nt: TGTGCCAGCTCACGGACTAGCGGGAGGGGCTCCTACGAGCAGTACTTC; cdr3_aa: CASSRTSGRGSYEQYF; clone_size: -; j_call: TRBJ2-7; v_call: TRBV18; d_call: TRBD2
cdr3_nt: TGTGCCAGCAGCTTACAGACAGTCGTGGGCTCTGGAAACACCATATATTTT; cdr3_aa: CASSLQTVVGSGNTIYF; clone_size: -; j_call: TRBJ1-3; v_call: TRBV7-8; d_call: -
cdr3_nt: TGTGCCAGCAGTCGCTGGACTAGCGACTGGTCCATCTTC; cdr3_aa: CASSRWTSDWSIF; clone_size: -; j_call: TRBJ2-1; v_call: TRBV28; d_call: TRBD2
cdr3_nt: TGTGCCAGCACCCACACAGGGGGCGGCAATTCACCCCTCCACTTT; cdr3_aa: CASTHTGGGNSPLHF; clone_size: -; j_call: TRBJ1-6; v_call: TRBV6-6; d_call: TRBD1
cdr3_nt: TGTGCCACCAGCAGGAACTACCAAGAGACCCAGTACTTC; cdr3_aa: CATSRNYQETQYF; clone_size: -; j_call: TRBJ2-5; v_call: TRBV15; d_call: -
cdr3_nt: TGTGCCAGCAGTTCGACAGGGGGTTTGGACGAGCAGTACTTC; cdr3_aa: CASSSTGGLDEQYF; clone_size: -; j_call: TRBJ2-7; v_call: TRBV27; d_call: TRBD1
cdr3_nt: TGTGCCGTAATAGGGCTAGCGGGGGGTAACACCGGGGAGCTGTTTTTT; cdr3_aa: CAVIGLAGGNTGELFF; clone_size: -; j_call: TRBJ2-2; v_call: TRBV28; d_call: TRBD2